This T cell receptor beta chain was recovered during a study of T-cell memory formation after mild COVID-19. The CDR3 has 18 residues. Germline V gene data show CDR1 as SGHTA and CDR2 as FQGNSA. The germline V and J ends were trimmed by 1 base and 1 base, with 19 bases remaining between them. Study-level findings and limits: Later expanders leaned CD4+, whereas day 15 to 85 contracting clones were balanced CD4/CD8. The study detected some responding clones in pre-infection memory, suggesting cross-reactive memory joined. CD4+ contracting clones were mainly CM and EM; CD8+ ones, EMRA.

TCR alpha and TCR beta cDNA libraries with sample barcodes and UMIs came from 5'RACE using constant-segment primers. TCRdb re-derived calls from the 5' RACE reads in MiXCR, one entry per CDR3 protein. The table records around 400,000 distinct CDR3 sequences, around 24% of them present only once. For this clonotype: Its matching antigen is unknown.

This clonotype originated in an adult woman who had mild COVID-19 (a few samples of this study predate the infection). Cell type and time point are not known. The chain joins TRBV7-2 to TRBJ2-5; no definite D call. The sequencing input was PBMCs or a T cell subset sorted from them (not recorded which). The CDR3 loop reads CASSLDWLGMWGQETQYF. CDR3 DNA sequence: TGTGCCAGCAGCTTAGATTGGTTGGGTATGTGGGGCCAAGAGACCCAGTACTTC.